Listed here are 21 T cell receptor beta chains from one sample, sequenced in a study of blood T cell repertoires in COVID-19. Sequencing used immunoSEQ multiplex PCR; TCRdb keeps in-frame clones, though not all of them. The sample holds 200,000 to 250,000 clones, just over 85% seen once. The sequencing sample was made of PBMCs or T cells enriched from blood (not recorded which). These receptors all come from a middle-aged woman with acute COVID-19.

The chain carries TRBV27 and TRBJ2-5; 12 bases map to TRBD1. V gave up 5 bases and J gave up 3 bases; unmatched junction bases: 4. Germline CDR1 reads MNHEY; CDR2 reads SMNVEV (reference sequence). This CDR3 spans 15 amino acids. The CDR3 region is CASSGTGGEKETQYF. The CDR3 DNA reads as TGTGCCAGCAGTGGGACAGGGGGCGAAAAAGAGACCCAGTACTTC.

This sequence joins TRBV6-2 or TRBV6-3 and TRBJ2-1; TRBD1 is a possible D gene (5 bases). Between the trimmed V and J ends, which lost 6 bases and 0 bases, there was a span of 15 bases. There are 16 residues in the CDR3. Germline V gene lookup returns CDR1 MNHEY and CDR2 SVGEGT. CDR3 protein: CASSASIGVSYNEQFF. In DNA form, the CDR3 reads TGTGCCAGCAGCGCCAGCATAGGGGTCTCCTACAATGAGCAGTTCTTC.

In nucleotides, the CDR3 is TGTGCCAGCAGTTCCAGGGGACAGAGCAATCAGCCCCAGCATTTT. Translation: CASSSRGQSNQPQHF. The rearrangement joins TRBV27 to TRBJ1-5; 7 nucleotides agree with TRBD1. V gave up 4 bases and J gave up 1 base; unmatched junction bases: 4. The germline V gene encodes CDR1 MNHEY and CDR2 SMNVEV (reference sequence). The CDR3 has 15 residues.

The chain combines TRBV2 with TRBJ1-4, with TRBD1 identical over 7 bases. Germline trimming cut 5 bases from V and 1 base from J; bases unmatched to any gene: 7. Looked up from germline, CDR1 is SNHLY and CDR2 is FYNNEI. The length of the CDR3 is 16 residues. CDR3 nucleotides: TGTGCCAGCAGTCGGGACAGACTCCGAACTAATGAAAAACTGTTTTTT. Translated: CASSRDRLRTNEKLFF.

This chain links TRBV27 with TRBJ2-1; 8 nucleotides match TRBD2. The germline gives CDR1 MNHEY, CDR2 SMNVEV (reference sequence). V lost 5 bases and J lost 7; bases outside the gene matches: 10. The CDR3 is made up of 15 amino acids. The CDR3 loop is CASSPLSGGFNEQFF. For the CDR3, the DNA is TGTGCCAGCAGTCCATTGAGCGGGGGTTTTAATGAGCAGTTCTTC.

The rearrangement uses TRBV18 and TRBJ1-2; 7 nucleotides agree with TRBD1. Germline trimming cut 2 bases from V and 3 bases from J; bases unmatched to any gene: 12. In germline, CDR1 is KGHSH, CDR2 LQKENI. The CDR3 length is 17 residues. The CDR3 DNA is TGTGCCAGCTCACCAACGAATACAGGGGCGGTATACTATGGCTACACCTTC. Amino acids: CASSPTNTGAVYYGYTF.

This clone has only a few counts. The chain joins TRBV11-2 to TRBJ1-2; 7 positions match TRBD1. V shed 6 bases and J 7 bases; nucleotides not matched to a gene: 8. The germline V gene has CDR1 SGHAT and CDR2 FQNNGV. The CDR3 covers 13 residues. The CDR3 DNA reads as TGTGCCAGCAGTCTAGCAGGGGGTGGTGGCTACACCTTC. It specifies CASSLAGGGGYTF.

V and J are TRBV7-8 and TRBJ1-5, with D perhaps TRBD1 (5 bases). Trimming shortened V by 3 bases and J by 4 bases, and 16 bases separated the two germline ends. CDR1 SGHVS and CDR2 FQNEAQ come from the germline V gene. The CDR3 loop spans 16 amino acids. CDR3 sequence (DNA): TGTGCCAGCAGCTTGGATGGGACTATGCCGAATCAGCCCCAGCATTTT. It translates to CASSLDGTMPNQPQHF.

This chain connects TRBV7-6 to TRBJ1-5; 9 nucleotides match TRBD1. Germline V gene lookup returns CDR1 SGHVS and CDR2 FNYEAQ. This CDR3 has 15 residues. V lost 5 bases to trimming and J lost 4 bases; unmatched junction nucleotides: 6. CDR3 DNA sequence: TGTGCCAGCAGCCCGGGACAGGGTAGAAATCAGCCCCAGCATTTT. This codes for CASSPGQGRNQPQHF.

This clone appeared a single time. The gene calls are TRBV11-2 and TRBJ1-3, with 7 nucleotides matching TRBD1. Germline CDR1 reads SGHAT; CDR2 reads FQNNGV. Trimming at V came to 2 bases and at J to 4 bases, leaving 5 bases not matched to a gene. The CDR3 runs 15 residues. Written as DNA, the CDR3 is TGTGCCAGCAGCTTACCCGGGACAGCAGGAAACACCATATATTTT. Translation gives CASSLPGTAGNTIYF.

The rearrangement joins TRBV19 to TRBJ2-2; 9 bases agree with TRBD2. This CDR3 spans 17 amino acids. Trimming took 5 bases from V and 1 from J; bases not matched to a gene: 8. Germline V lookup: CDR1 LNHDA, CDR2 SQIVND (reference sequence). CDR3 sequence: CASSPSAGGLNTGELFF. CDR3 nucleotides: TGTGCCAGTAGTCCGTCAGCGGGGGGCCTGAACACCGGGGAGCTGTTTTTT.

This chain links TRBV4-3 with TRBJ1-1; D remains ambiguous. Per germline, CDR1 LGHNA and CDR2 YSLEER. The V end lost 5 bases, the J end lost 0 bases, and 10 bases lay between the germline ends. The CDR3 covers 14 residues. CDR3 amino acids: CASSGSTLNTEAFF. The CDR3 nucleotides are TGCGCCAGCAGCGGGAGCACTCTGAACACTGAAGCTTTCTTT.

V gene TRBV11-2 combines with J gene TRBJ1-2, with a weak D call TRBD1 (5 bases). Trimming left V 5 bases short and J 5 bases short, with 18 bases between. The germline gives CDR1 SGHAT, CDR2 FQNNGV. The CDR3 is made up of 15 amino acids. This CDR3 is CASSPTPKAGYGYTF. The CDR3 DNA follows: TGTGCCAGCAGCCCGACTCCTAAAGCAGGGTATGGCTACACCTTC. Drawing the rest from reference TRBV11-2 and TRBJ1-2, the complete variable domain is EAGVAQSPRYKIIEKRQSVAFWCNPISGHATLYWYQQILGQGPKLLIQFQNNGVVDDSQLPKDRFSAERLKGVDSTLKIQPAKLEDSAVYLCASSPTPKAGYGYTFGSGTRLTVV.

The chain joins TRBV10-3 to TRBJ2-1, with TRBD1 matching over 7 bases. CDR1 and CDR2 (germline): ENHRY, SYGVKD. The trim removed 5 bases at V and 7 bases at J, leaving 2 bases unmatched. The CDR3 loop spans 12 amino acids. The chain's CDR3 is CAISLQGNEQFF. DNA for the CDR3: TGTGCCATCAGTCTACAGGGGAATGAGCAGTTCTTC.

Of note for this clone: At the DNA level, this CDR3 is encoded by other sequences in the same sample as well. DNA for the CDR3: TGTGCCAGCAGCTTAGGGGCAGGGTCTGGAAACACCATATATTTT. It yields the protein CASSLGAGSGNTIYF. The V call is TRBV7-8, the J call TRBJ1-3, with D tentatively TRBD1 (5 bases). CDR1 is SGHVS and CDR2 is FQNEAQ in the germline V gene. The CDR3 runs 15 residues. V lost 1 base to trimming and J lost 1 base, with 8 bases between them.

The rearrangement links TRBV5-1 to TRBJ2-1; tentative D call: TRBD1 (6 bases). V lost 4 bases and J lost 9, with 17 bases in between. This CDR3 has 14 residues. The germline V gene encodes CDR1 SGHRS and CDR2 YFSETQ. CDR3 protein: CASSRITGSGEQFF. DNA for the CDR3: TGCGCCAGCAGCCGCATCACAGGGTCGGGTGAGCAGTTCTTC.

CDR3: CASSPRGDTQYF. CDR3 sequence (DNA): TGTGCCAGTAGTCCCCGCGGAGATACGCAGTATTTT. The rearrangement joins TRBV19 to TRBJ2-3; no clear D. Trimming pared 5 bases from V and 5 bases from J, leaving 8 bases between. This CDR3 region has 12 residues. Germline V gene sequence: CDR1 LNHDA, CDR2 SQIVND (reference sequence).

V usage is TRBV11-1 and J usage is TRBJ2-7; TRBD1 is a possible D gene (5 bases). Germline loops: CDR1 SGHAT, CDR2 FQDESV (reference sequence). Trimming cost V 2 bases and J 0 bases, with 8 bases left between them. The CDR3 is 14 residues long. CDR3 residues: CASSLPGISYEQYF. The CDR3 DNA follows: TGTGCCAGCAGCTTACCAGGGATCTCCTACGAGCAGTACTTC.

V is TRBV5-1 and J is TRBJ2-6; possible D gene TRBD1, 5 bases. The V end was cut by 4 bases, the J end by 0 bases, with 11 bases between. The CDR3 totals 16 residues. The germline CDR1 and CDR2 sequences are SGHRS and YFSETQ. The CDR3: CASSRQSSSGANVLTF. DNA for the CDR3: TGCGCCAGCAGCAGACAGTCGAGCTCTGGGGCCAACGTCCTGACTTTC.

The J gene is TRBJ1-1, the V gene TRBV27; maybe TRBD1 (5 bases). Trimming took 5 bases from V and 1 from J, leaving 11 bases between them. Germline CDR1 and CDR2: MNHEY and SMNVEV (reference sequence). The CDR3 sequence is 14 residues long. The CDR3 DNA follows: TGTGCCAGCAGTCTGGGACTCGGGAACACTGAAGCTTTCTTT. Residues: CASSLGLGNTEAFF.

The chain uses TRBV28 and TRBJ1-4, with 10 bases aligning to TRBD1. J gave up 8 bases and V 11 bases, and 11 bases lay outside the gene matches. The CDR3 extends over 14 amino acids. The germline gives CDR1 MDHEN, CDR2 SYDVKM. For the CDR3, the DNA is TGTGCCGGGGGCCCGGGGACAGGGGTCGAAAAACTGTTTTTT. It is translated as CAGGPGTGVEKLFF.